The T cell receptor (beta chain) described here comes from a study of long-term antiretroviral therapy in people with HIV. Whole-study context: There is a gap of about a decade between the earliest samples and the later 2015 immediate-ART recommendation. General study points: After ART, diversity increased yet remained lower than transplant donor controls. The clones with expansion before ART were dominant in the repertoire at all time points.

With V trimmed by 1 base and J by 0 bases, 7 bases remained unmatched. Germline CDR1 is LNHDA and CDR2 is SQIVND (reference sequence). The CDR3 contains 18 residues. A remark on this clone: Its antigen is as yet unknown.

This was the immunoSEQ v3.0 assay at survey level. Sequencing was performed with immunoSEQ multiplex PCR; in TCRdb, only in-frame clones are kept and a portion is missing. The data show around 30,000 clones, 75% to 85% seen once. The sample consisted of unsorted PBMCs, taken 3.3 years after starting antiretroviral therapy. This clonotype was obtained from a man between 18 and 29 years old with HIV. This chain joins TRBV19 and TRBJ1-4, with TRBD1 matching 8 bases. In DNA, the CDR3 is TGTGCCAGTAGTATAGTCAGGACAGGGTCGGCAACTAATGAAAAACTGTTTTTT. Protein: CASSIVRTGSATNEKLFF.